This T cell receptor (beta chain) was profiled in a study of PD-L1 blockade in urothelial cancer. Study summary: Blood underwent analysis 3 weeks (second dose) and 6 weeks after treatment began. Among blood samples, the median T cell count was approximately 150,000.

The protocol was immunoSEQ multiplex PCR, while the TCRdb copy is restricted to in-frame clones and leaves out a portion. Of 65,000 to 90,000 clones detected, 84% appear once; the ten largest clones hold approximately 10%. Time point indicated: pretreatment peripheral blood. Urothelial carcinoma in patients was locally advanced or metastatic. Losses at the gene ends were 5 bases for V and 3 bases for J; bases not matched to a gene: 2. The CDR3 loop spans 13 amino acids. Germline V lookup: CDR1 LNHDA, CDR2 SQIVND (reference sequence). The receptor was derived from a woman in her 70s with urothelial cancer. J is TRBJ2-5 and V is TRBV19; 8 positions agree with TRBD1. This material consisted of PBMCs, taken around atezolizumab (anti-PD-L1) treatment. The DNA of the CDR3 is TGTGCCAGTAGTCTGGACAGGGAAGAGACCCAGTACTTC. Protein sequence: CASSLDREETQYF.